Sequencing of this T cell receptor beta chain was carried out in a study of blood T cells in healthy people across ages. Trimming shortened V by 5 bases and J by 3 bases, and 15 bases separated the two germline ends. Germline CDR1 SGHTA, CDR2 FQGNSA. This CDR3 spans 15 amino acids. This clonotype was counted many times. The second PCR ran roughly 7 to 12 cycles with a sample-barcoded 5' primer and J-beta primers. TCRdb used MiXCR to reprocess the 5' RACE reads, holding one entry per CDR3 protein. The profile covers more than 800,000 distinct CDR3 sequences, with around 45% appearing a single time and 18% taken by the ten largest.

This sequence originates from a woman aged 55-70 years in good health. This chain joins TRBV7-2 and TRBJ2-3; D remains unclear. Sequencing used blood. The DNA for the CDR3 is TGTGCCAGCAGCCCACTTCAGACATTTACAGATACGCAGTATTTT. This gives the protein CASSPLQTFTDTQYF.